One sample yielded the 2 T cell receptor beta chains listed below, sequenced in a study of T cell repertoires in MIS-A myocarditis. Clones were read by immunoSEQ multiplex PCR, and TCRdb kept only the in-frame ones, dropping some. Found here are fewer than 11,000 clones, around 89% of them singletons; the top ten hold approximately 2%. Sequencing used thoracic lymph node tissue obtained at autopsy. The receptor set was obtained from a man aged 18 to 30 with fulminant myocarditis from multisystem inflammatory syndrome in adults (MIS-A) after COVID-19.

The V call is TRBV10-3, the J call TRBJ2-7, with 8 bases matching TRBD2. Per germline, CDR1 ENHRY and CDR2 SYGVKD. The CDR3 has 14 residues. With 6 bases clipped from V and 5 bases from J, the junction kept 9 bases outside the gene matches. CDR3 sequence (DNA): TGTGCCATCAGCCCGCGGGGGGTTGGGGACGAGCAGTACTTC. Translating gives CAISPRGVGDEQYF.

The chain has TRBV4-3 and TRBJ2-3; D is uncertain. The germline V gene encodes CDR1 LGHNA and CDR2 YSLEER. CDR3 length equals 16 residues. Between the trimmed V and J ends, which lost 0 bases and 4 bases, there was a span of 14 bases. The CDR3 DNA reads TGCGCCAGCAGCCAAGATTATGGCCCCAGAGCAGATACGCAGTATTTT. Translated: CASSQDYGPRADTQYF.